The clone carrying this TCR beta chain is classed as medium-sized. The antigen remains unidentified. Unmatched junction bases numbered 9, after V lost 5 bases and J lost 6 bases. This CDR3 has 16 residues. Germline lookup yields CDR1 SGHAT and CDR2 FQNNGV. These data are taken from a study of metastatic and nonmetastatic thyroid tumors. Looking at the study overall: From malignant and benign thyroid patients, repertoires in blood and in tumor or nodule tissue were compared. Study-wide points: The study reportedly found significantly higher TCR beta diversity in malignant thyroid tumors than benign nodules, in blood and tumor.

TCRdb reanalyzed the PCR reads with MiXCR. The sample records around 25,000 clones, around 25% being singletons. Treatment of any kind had been given to no patient before thyroid surgery. This TCR was sampled from a female donor with papillary thyroid cancer or a benign thyroid nodule (not recorded which). Some clones in this sample may be carry-over from other donors' samples. The J gene is TRBJ2-1, the V gene TRBV11-2; 11 nucleotides match TRBD1. The material sequenced was blood. In DNA, the CDR3 is TGTGCCAGCAGCGGAAGGGGACAGGGGGTTTTCAATGAGCAGTTCTTC. This translates into CASSGRGQGVFNEQFF.